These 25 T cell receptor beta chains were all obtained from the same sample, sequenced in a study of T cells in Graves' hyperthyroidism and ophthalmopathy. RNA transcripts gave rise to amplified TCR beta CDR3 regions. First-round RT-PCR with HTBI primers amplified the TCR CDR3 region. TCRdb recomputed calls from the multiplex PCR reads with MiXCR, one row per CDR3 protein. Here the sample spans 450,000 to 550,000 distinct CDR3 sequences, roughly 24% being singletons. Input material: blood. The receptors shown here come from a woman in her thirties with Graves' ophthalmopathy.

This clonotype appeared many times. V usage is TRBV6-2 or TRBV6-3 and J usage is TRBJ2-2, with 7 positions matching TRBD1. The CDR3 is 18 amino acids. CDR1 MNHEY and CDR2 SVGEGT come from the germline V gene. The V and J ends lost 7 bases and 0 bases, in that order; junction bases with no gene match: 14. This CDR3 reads CASTRDSLHPANTGELFF. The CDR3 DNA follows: TGTGCCAGCACCCGGGACAGTCTCCACCCCGCGAACACCGGGGAGCTGTTTTTT.

This chain's CDR3 is CASRNREGPQHF. CDR3 DNA sequence: TGTGCCAGCAGGAACAGGGAGGGGCCCCAGCATTTT. The rearrangement links TRBV6-1 to TRBJ1-5, with a tentative D call TRBD1 (6 bases). CDR1 is MNHNS, CDR2 SASEGT, per germline. V lost 6 bases and J lost 9, with 12 bases in between. This CDR3 is 12 amino acids long.

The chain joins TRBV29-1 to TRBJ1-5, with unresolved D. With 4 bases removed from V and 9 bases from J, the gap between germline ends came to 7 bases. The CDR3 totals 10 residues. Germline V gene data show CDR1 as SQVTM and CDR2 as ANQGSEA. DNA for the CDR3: TGCAGCGTTGGCCGAGGGCCCCAGCATTTT. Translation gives CSVGRGPQHF.

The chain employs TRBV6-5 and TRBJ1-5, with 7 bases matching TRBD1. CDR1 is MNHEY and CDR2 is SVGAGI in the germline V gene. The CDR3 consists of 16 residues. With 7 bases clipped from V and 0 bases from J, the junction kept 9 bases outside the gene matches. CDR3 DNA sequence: TGTGCCAGCATGTCAGCTAGACAGGGTAGCAATCAGCCCCAGCATTTT. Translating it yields CASMSARQGSNQPQHF.

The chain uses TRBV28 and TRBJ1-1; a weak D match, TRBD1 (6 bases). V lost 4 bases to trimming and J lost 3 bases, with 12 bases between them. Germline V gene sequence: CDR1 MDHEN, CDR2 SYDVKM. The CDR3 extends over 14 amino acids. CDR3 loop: CASSSDSSDTEAFF. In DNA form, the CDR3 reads TGTGCCAGCAGTTCGGACAGTTCGGACACTGAAGCTTTCTTT.

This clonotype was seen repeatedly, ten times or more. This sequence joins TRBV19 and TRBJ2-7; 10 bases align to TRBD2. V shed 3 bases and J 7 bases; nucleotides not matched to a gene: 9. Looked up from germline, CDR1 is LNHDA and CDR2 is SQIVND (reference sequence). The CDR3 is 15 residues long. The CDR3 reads CASSIASGGIKEQYF. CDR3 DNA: TGTGCCAGTAGTATCGCTAGCGGGGGAATAAAAGAGCAGTACTTC.

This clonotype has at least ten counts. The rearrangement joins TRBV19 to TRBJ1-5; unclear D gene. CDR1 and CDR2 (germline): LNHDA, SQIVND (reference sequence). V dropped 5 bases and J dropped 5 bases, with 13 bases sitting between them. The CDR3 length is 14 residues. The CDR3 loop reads CASSLPYGDQPQHF. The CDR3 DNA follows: TGTGCCAGTAGTCTCCCCTATGGGGATCAGCCCCAGCATTTT.

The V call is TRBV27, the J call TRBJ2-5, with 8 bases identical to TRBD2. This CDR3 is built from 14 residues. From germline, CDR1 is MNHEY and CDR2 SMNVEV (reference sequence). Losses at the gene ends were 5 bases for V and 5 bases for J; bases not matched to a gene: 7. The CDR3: CASSLRGADETQYF. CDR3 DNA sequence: TGTGCCAGCAGTCTGCGGGGGGCCGATGAGACCCAGTACTTC.

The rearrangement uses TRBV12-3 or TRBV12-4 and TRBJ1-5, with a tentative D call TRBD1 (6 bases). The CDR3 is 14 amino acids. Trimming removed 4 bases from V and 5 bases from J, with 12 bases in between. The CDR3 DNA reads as TGTGCCAGCAGTTCACAGGGTTGGGATCAGCCCCAGCATTTT. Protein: CASSSQGWDQPQHF.

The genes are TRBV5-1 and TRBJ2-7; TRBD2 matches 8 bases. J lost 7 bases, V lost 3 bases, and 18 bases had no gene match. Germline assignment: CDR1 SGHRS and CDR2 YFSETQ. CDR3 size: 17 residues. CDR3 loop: CASSSPRQRELPTEQYF. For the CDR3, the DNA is TGCGCCAGCAGCTCGCCCCGGCAGCGGGAGCTCCCTACGGAGCAGTACTTC. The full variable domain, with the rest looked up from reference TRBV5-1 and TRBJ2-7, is KAGVTQTPRYLIKTRGQQVTLSCSPISGHRSVSWYQQTPGQGLQFLFEYFSETQRNKGNFPGRFSGRQFSNSRSEMNVSTLELGDSALYLCASSSPRQRELPTEQYFGPGTRLTVT.

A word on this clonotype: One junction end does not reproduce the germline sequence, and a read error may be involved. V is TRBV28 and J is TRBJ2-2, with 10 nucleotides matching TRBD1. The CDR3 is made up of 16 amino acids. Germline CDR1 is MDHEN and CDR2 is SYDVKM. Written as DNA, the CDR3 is TGTGCCAGCAGTTTTTTCGAGACAGGGGGCGGAGGGGAGCTGTTGTTT. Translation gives CASSFFETGGGGELLF.

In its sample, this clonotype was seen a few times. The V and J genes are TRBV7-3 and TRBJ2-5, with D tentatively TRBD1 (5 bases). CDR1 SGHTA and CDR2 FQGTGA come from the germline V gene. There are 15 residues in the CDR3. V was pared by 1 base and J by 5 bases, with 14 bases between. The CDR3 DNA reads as TGTGCCAGCAGCTTAAGCGCAGGGTCGTATGAGACCCAGTACTTC. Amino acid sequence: CASSLSAGSYETQYF. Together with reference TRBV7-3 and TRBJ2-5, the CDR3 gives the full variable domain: GAGVSQTPSNKVTEKGKYVELRCDPISGHTALYWYRQSLGQGPEFLIYFQGTGAADDSGLPNDRFFAVRPEGSVSTLKIQRTERGDSAVYLCASSLSAGSYETQYFGPGTRLLVL.

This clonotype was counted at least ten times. DNA for the CDR3: TGCGCCAGCAGCCATACTAGCGGAAACCTCCAAGAGACCCAGTACTTC. Protein sequence: CASSHTSGNLQETQYF. The V gene is TRBV4-1, the J gene TRBJ2-5, with TRBD2 matching 8 bases. The CDR3 extends over 16 amino acids. Germline CDR1 is MGHRA and CDR2 is YSYEKL. The V segment lost 3 bases and the J segment 1 base; nucleotides outside the gene matches: 7.

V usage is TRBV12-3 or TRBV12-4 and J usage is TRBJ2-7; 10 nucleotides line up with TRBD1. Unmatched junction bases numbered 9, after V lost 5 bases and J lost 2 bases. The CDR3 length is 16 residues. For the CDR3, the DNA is TGTGCCAGCAGTCCCACCGGGACAGGGGTCCCCTACGAGCAGTACTTC. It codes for CASSPTGTGVPYEQYF.

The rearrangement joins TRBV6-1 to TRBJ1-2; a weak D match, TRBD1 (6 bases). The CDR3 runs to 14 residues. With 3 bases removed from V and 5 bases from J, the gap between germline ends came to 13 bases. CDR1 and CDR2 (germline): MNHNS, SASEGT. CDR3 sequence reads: CASSESSGAYGYTF. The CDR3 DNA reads TGTGCCAGCAGTGAGTCCTCGGGGGCTTATGGCTACACCTTC.

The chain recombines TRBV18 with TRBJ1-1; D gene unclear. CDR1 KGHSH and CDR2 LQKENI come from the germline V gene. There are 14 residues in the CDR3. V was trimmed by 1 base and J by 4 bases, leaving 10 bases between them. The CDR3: CASSPLGLGTEAFF. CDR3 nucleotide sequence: TGTGCCAGCTCACCACTAGGGCTGGGCACTGAAGCTTTCTTT.

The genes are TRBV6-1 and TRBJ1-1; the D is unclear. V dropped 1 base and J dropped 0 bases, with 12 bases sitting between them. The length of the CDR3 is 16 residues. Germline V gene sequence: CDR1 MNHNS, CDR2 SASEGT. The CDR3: CASSEGRHRLNTEAFF. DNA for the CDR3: TGTGCCAGCAGTGAAGGAAGGCACCGCTTGAACACTGAAGCTTTCTTT.

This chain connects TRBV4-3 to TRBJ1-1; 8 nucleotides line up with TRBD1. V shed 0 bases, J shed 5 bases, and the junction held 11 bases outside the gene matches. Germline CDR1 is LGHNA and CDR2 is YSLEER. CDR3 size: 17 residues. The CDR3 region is CASSQDTTGVLRTEAFF. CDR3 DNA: TGCGCCAGCAGCCAAGATACGACAGGGGTTTTGCGGACTGAAGCTTTCTTT.

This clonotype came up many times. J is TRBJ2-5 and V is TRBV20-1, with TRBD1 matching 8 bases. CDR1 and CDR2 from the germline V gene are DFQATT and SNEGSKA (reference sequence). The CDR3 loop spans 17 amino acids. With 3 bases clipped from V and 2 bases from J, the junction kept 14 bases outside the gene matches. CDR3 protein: CSARGAARQGLQETQYF. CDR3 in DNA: TGCAGTGCTAGGGGGGCAGCCAGACAGGGGCTACAAGAGACCCAGTACTTC.

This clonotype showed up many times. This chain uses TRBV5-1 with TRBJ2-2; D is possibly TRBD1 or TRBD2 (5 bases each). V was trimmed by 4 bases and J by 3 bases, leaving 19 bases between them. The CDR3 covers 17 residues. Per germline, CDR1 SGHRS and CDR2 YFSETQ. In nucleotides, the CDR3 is TGCGCCAGCAGCCACGGACTCTCACTAGGGGACACCGGGGAGCTGTTTTTT. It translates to CASSHGLSLGDTGELFF.

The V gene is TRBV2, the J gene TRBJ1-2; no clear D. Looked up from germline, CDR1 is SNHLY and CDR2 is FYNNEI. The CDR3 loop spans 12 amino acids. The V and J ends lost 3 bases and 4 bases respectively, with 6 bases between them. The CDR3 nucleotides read TGTGCCAGCAGTGAGTCAGTCTATGGCTACACCTTC. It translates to CASSESVYGYTF. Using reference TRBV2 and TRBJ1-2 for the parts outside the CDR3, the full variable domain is EPEVTQTPSHQVTQMGQEVILRCVPISNHLYFYWYRQILGQKVEFLVSFYNNEISEKSEIFDDQFSVERPDGSNFTLKIRSTKLEDSAMYFCASSESVYGYTFGSGTRLTVV.

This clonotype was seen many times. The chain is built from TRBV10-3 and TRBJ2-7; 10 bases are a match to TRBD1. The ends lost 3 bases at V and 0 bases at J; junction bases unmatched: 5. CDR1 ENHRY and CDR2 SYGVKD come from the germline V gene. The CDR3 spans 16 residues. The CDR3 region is CAISENRDRGSYEQYF. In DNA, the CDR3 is TGTGCCATCAGTGAAAACCGGGACAGGGGCTCCTACGAGCAGTACTTC.

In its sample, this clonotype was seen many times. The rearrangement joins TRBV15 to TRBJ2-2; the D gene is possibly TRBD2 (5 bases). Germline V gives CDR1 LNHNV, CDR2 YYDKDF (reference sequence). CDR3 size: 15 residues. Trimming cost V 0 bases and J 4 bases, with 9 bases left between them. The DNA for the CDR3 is TGTGCCACCAGCAGAGACGGGGTAGTCACCGGGGAGCTGTTTTTT. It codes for CATSRDGVVTGELFF.

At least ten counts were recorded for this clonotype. The chain's CDR3 is CASSSGQGKSHEQYF. The CDR3 DNA is TGTGCCAGCAGTTCAGGACAGGGAAAATCCCACGAGCAGTACTTC. J is TRBJ2-7 and V is TRBV28; the match to TRBD1 covers 8 bases. Germline CDR1 MDHEN, CDR2 SYDVKM. CDR3 size: 15 residues. V dropped 4 bases and J dropped 5; count of bases not matched to a gene: 10.

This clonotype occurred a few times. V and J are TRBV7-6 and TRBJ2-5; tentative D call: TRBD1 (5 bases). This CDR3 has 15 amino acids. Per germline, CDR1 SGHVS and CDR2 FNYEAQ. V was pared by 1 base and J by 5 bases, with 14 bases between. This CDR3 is CASSLVRQSEETQYF. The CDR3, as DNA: TGTGCCAGCAGCTTAGTTAGACAGTCTGAGGAGACCCAGTACTTC.